Given below is one T cell receptor (beta chain) in context. The data are from a study of blood T cell repertoires in COVID-19. Study information: Some COVID-19 samples were acute and others convalescent; all came from the United States, Italy and Spain. T cells, B-cell-depleted T cells, or PBMCs supplied cDNA or gDNA.

Per the original methods: It was from reference gene primer amplification that nucleated cell counts were estimated. Generated by immunoSEQ multiplex PCR, the TCRdb table keeps only in-frame clones and is missing some. V, J and clone size are taken as reported in that table, and D and trimming were inferred from the DNA itself. The table has about 130,000 clones, more than 75% seen once. The source is a woman aged 55-69 years with acute or convalescent COVID-19. Material: peripheral blood.

DNA of the CDR3: TGTGCCAGTAGTATTGGTTACAGTCAAGAGACCCAGTACTTC. Protein product: CASSIGYSQETQYF. The chain uses TRBV19 and TRBJ2-5; D gene uncertain. The CDR3 covers 14 residues. Germline V gives CDR1 LNHDA, CDR2 SQIVND (reference sequence). Deletions cut 3 bases from V and 2 bases from J, with 10 bases between.